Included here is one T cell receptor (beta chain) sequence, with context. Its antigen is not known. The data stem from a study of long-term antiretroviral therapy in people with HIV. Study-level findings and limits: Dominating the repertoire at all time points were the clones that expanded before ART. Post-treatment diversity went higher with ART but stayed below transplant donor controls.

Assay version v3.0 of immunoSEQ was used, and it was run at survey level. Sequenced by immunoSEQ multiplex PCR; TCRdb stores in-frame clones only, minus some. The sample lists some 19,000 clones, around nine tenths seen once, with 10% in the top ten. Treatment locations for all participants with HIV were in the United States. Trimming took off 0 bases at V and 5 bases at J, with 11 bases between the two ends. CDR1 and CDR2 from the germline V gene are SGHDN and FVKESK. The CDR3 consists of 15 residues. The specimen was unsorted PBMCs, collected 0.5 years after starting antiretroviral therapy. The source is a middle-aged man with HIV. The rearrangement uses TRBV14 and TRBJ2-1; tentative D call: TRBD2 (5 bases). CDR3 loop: CASSQEFSGNNEQFF. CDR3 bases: TGTGCCAGCAGCCAAGAGTTTTCCGGGAACAATGAGCAGTTCTTC.